The present T cell receptor (beta chain) was sequenced within a study of cytomegalovirus exposure and HLA in healthy donors. The V end lost 7 bases, the J end lost 4 bases, and 17 bases lay between the germline ends. The germline V gene has CDR1 SNHLY and CDR2 FYNNEI. The CDR3 sequence is 15 residues long. PCR employed 60 Vbeta and 13 Jbeta primers. Sequencing used immunoSEQ multiplex PCR; TCRdb keeps in-frame clones, though not all of them. This repertoire shows around 86,000 clones, 70% to 80% found once; its top ten account for roughly 3%. The sample consisted of PBMCs. This receptor was obtained from a man between 45 and 60 years old in good health and CMV-seropositive. The chain joins TRBV2 to TRBJ1-3; a possible D gene is TRBD1 (6 bases). The DNA of the CDR3 is TGTGCCAGCAACACAGGGAACATAGCAGGAAACACCATATATTTT. Residues: CASNTGNIAGNTIYF. The full variable domain, its missing parts supplied by reference TRBV2 and TRBJ1-3, is EPEVTQTPSHQVTQMGQEVILRCVPISNHLYFYWYRQILGQKVEFLVSFYNNEISEKSEIFDDQFSVERPDGSNFTLKIRSTKLEDSAMYFCASNTGNIAGNTIYFGEGSWLTVV.